This record covers a single TCR beta chain. Its antigen is undetermined. The data derive from a study of cytomegalovirus exposure and HLA in healthy donors. There are 14 residues in the CDR3. Trimming at V came to 6 bases and at J to 4 bases, leaving 5 bases not matched to a gene. Germline CDR1 MNHNS, CDR2 SASEGT. Measured with immunoSEQ multiplex PCR; TCRdb has only the in-frame clones, and not every one. Of about 72,000 clones listed, 94% were seen once; the top ten hold 1.5% to 2%. General study findings and limits: CMV antigen specificity of a few CMV-associated chains was confirmed in vitro. Rarity held for most TCR sequences, but there were some public TCRs that occurred in many donors.

The receptor was isolated from a woman younger than 30 in good health and CMV-seropositive. The source material was PBMCs. This sequence joins TRBV6-1 and TRBJ1-5, with 8 nucleotides matching TRBD1. The CDR3 region has the DNA TGTGCCAGCAGAGACCGGACAGGGAATCAGCCCCAGCATTTT. Protein sequence: CASRDRTGNQPQHF.